Listed here are 8 T cell receptor beta chains from one sample, sequenced in a study of long-term antiretroviral therapy in people with HIV. The libraries were made with immunoSEQ v3.0 at survey level. Libraries were prepared by immunoSEQ multiplex PCR; TCRdb keeps only in-frame clonotypes and omits some of them. Found here are over 10,000 clones, over 80% of them singletons; the top ten hold roughly 20%. Sequencing was performed on unsorted PBMCs, taken about 7.9 years after starting antiretroviral therapy. These receptors all come from a man aged 45-65 years with HIV.

This clone has just one count. The V call is TRBV5-1, the J call TRBJ1-3; D not resolved. Germline loops: CDR1 SGHRS, CDR2 YFSETQ. V lost 0 bases, J lost 3 bases, and 7 bases lay in between. This CDR3 is 14 amino acids long. The CDR3 nucleotides read TGCGCCAGCAGCTTGGAGGCAGATGGAAACACCATATATTTT. Protein product: CASSLEADGNTIYF.

The V call is TRBV2, the J call TRBJ2-2; TRBD2 matches at 12 bases. Germline CDR1 reads SNHLY; CDR2 reads FYNNEI. The CDR3 extends over 16 amino acids. J was trimmed by 6 bases and V by 6 bases; bases with no gene match: 8. The CDR3 coding sequence is TGTGCCAGCAGACGGACTAGCGGGGCAGGCGCCGGGGAGCTGTTTTTT. Encoded protein: CASRRTSGAGAGELFF.

The rearrangement uses TRBV4-1 and TRBJ2-3; D perhaps matches TRBD2 (6 bases). V was clipped by 0 bases and J by 1 base, with 14 bases between them. Germline CDR1 MGHRA, CDR2 YSYEKL. This CDR3 has 17 amino acids. CDR3 nucleotides: TGCGCCAGCAGCCAAGATCCCCCGGGAGTTGGCACAGATACGCAGTATTTT. Its protein product is CASSQDPPGVGTDTQYF.

The CDR3 is CAWSVSGFFSSYEQYF. CDR3 coding DNA: TGTGCCTGGAGTGTTTCTGGCTTTTTTAGCTCCTACGAGCAGTACTTC. The chain carries TRBV30 and TRBJ2-7; D gene ambiguous. Germline CDR1 reads GTSNPN; CDR2 reads SVGIG (reference sequence). The CDR3 covers 16 residues. Trimming removed 0 bases from V and 0 bases from J, with 15 bases in between.

V usage is TRBV11-1 and J usage is TRBJ2-5; 8 nucleotides agree with TRBD1. CDR1 and CDR2 from the germline V gene are SGHAT and FQDESV (reference sequence). This CDR3 has 16 amino acids. J lost 1 base, V lost 5 bases, and 9 bases had no gene match. The chain's CDR3 is CASSPSFDRGQETQYF. The DNA of the CDR3 is TGTGCCAGCAGCCCCTCCTTCGACAGGGGCCAAGAGACCCAGTACTTC.

J is TRBJ1-1 and V is TRBV6-1; D is possibly TRBD1 (5 bases). CDR3 length: 15 amino acids. Trimming pared 2 bases from V and 2 bases from J, leaving 12 bases between. CDR1 is MNHNS, CDR2 SASEGT, per germline. As DNA, the CDR3 is TGTGCCAGCAGTGAATTGGGGGAAATAAACACTGAAGCTTTCTTT. Translation: CASSELGEINTEAFF.

CDR3 DNA: TGTGCCAGCAGCTACCTCTCCTACGAGCAGTACTTC. This translates into CASSYLSYEQYF. This sequence joins TRBV7-9 and TRBJ2-7; D uncertain. Trimming stripped 4 bases from V and 0 bases from J, with 4 bases between. The CDR3 sequence is 12 residues long. The germline V gene encodes CDR1 SEHNR and CDR2 FQNEAQ (reference sequence).

V gene TRBV4-2 combines with J gene TRBJ2-3; 8 bases line up with TRBD2. V trimming: 4 bases; J trimming: 4 bases; junction bases outside the gene matches: 4. Per the germline V gene, CDR1 is LGHNA and CDR2 is YNFKEQ. CDR3 length equals 14 residues. CDR3 nucleotide sequence: TGTGCCAGCAGCCCCGGGGGGGCCCCAGATACGCAGTATTTT. Encoded protein: CASSPGGAPDTQYF.